A single TCR beta chain is shown here with its context. In TCRdb, the 5' RACE reads were re-called with MiXCR into one record per CDR3 protein. The sample includes roughly 50,000 distinct CDR3 sequences, more than 15% seen only once; the top ten take about 2.2%. This CDR3 has 11 amino acids. In germline, CDR1 is MGHDK, CDR2 SYGVNS. Trimming took off 6 bases at V and 3 bases at J, with 6 bases between the two ends. Specimen: naive CD4+ T cells sorted from blood. As to subset: naive CD4+ T cells, CD4+CD45RA+CD25-. The sequence was obtained from a female donor with breast cancer. The rearrangement links TRBV25-1 to TRBJ2-7, with D unresolved. CDR3 DNA sequence: TGTGCCAGCAGAAGATACTACGAGCAGTACTTC. It codes for CASRRYYEQYF.